The 23 T cell receptor beta chains reported below all come from one sample, sequenced in a study of radiation and T cells in renal cell carcinoma. Time point given: baseline pretreatment blood. This sample's treatment: 15 Gy SBRT to primary tumor, nephrectomy 4 weeks later. The protocol was immunoSEQ multiplex PCR, while the TCRdb copy is restricted to in-frame clones and leaves out a portion. The table shows approximately 120,000 clones, with around 80% occurring only once. The source material was blood, sampled from a patient whose treatment included radiotherapy and nephrectomy. The source is a woman aged 55-75 years with renal cell carcinoma.

In nucleotides, the CDR3 is TGTGCCAGTAGTGTAATTAATACAGGGGTCGGTCAGCCCCAGCATTTT. This sequence encodes CASSVINTGVGQPQHF. The chain has TRBV19 and TRBJ1-5, with 7 nucleotides matching TRBD1. Germline lookup yields CDR1 LNHDA and CDR2 SQIVND (reference sequence). V lost 5 bases to trimming and J lost 6 bases; unmatched junction nucleotides: 13. This CDR3 is 16 amino acids long. The full variable domain, its missing parts supplied by reference TRBV19 and TRBJ1-5, is DGGITQSPKYLFRKEGQNVTLSCEQNLNHDAMYWYRQDPGQGLRLIYYSQIVNDFQKGDIAEGYSVSREKKESFPLTVTSAQKNPTAFYLCASSVINTGVGQPQHFGDGTRLSIL.

The rearrangement uses TRBV18 and TRBJ1-4; TRBD1 is a possible D gene (5 bases). Germline V gene data show CDR1 as KGHSH and CDR2 as LQKENI. V dropped 1 base and J dropped 3 bases, with 6 bases sitting between them. The CDR3 spans 14 residues. The CDR3 region is CASSPQGANEKLFF. The CDR3 bases are TGTGCCAGCTCACCACAAGGGGCTAATGAAAAACTGTTTTTT.

The chain links TRBV2 to TRBJ1-6; TRBD1 matches 9 bases. The CDR3 length is 16 residues. CDR1 and CDR2 (germline): SNHLY, FYNNEI. Germline trimming cut 6 bases from V and 8 bases from J; bases unmatched to any gene: 11. CDR3 sequence: CASRPTGQGNYSPLHF. CDR3 bases: TGTGCCAGCAGACCCACGGGACAGGGAAATTATTCACCCCTCCACTTT.

This chain links TRBV10-3 with TRBJ1-5; 7 bases line up with TRBD1. Germline CDR1 is ENHRY and CDR2 is SYGVKD. Trimming at V came to 5 bases and at J to 7 bases, leaving 14 bases not matched to a gene. This CDR3 region has 16 residues. CDR3 sequence: CAISPSPTGRGQPQHF. CDR3 coding DNA: TGTGCCATCAGTCCGTCCCCGACAGGGAGAGGCCAGCCCCAGCATTTT.

The genes are TRBV28 and TRBJ1-4; TRBD1 matches at 7 bases. This CDR3 has 14 amino acids. Losses at the gene ends were 4 bases for V and 5 bases for J; bases not matched to a gene: 4. Germline V gene data show CDR1 as MDHEN and CDR2 as SYDVKM. For the CDR3, the DNA is TGTGCCAGCAGTTCCCGGGACAGCAATGAAAAACTGTTTTTT. Amino acid sequence: CASSSRDSNEKLFF.

CDR3 nucleotide sequence: TGTGCCAGCAGTTCCAGGGGGTGGGGAGATATTGAAGCTTTCTTT. This translates into CASSSRGWGDIEAFF. The chain is built from TRBV5-4 and TRBJ1-1; 7 positions agree with TRBD1. V dropped 5 bases and J dropped 7; count of bases not matched to a gene: 14. Germline V gives CDR1 SGHNT, CDR2 YYREEE (reference sequence). The CDR3 has 15 residues.

The chain has TRBV15 and TRBJ2-3, with 9 positions matching TRBD2. Germline CDR1 is LNHNV and CDR2 is YYDKDF (reference sequence). V trimming: 8 bases; J trimming: 2 bases; junction bases outside the gene matches: 14. CDR3 length: 17 residues. The CDR3 DNA reads TGTGCCACCCGAGGACTAGCGAGTACGACAAACACAGATACGCAGTATTTT. The encoded protein is CATRGLASTTNTDTQYF.

The chain joins TRBV4-1 to TRBJ2-2; 8 bases match TRBD1. Germline CDR1 MGHRA, CDR2 YSYEKL. The CDR3 runs 18 residues. The V gene end was trimmed by 5 bases and the J gene end by 0 bases; junction bases not matched to a gene: 11. Here the CDR3 reads CASSLLSRGPSNTGELFF. CDR3 bases: TGCGCCAGCAGCTTGCTCAGCAGGGGGCCTTCGAACACCGGGGAGCTGTTTTTT.

The V call is TRBV2, the J call TRBJ1-1; 8 bases agree with TRBD1. Germline V CDR1 and CDR2: SNHLY, FYNNEI. V trimming: 7 bases; J trimming: 0 bases; junction bases outside the gene matches: 4. The CDR3 runs to 14 residues. CDR3 in amino acids: CASNQGAMNTEAFF. The CDR3, as DNA: TGTGCCAGCAATCAGGGGGCCATGAACACTGAAGCTTTCTTT.

This sequence joins TRBV29-1 and TRBJ2-1, with 16 bases lining up with TRBD2. The CDR3 contains 16 residues. Per germline, CDR1 SQVTM and CDR2 ANQGSEA. The ends lost 5 bases at V and 4 bases at J; junction bases unmatched: 5. As DNA, the CDR3 is TGCAGCGTTACGGGACTAGCGGGAGGGAAATACAATGAGCAGTTCTTC. Its translation: CSVTGLAGGKYNEQFF.

The chain couples TRBV28 to TRBJ2-3, with 9 positions matching TRBD2. V lost 3 bases and J lost 4; bases outside the gene matches: 5. CDR3 length: 15 residues. Germline V gives CDR1 MDHEN, CDR2 SYDVKM. This chain's CDR3 is CASSFELAGSDTQYF. Here the CDR3 DNA reads TGTGCCAGCAGTTTTGAACTAGCGGGCTCAGATACGCAGTATTTT.

The chain's CDR3 is CASNREGTREKLFF. The CDR3 DNA reads as TGTGCCAGTAACCGCGAGGGAACGAGGGAAAAACTGTTTTTT. The V call is TRBV6-6, the J call TRBJ1-4; D remains ambiguous. Trimming stripped 9 bases from V and 8 bases from J, with 19 bases between. Germline V gene data show CDR1 as MNHNY and CDR2 as SVGAGI (reference sequence). There are 14 residues in the CDR3.

For the CDR3, the DNA is TGTGCCAGCAGCTTAATCAGCGGGGTGGGAGAGACCCAGTACTTC. Residues: CASSLISGVGETQYF. The rearrangement uses TRBV7-3 and TRBJ2-5; 7 nucleotides line up with TRBD2. Germline V gene data show CDR1 as SGHTA and CDR2 as FQGTGA. This CDR3 contains 15 residues. J lost 4 bases, V lost 1 base, and 6 bases had no gene match. Combining the CDR3 with reference TRBV7-3 and TRBJ2-5 gives the whole variable domain GAGVSQTPSNKVTEKGKYVELRCDPISGHTALYWYRQSLGQGPEFLIYFQGTGAADDSGLPNDRFFAVRPEGSVSTLKIQRTERGDSAVYLCASSLISGVGETQYFGPGTRLLVL.

The chain employs TRBV6-5 and TRBJ2-7; D is unclear. The V and J ends lost 0 bases and 1 base respectively, with 7 bases between them. This CDR3 contains 14 residues. Germline V gene data show CDR1 as MNHEY and CDR2 as SVGAGI. The CDR3 is CASSYSPESYEQYF. CDR3 coding DNA: TGTGCCAGCAGTTACTCGCCAGAGTCCTACGAGCAGTACTTC.

The chain is built from TRBV9 and TRBJ1-1, with D perhaps TRBD1 (5 bases). Germline V gene sequence: CDR1 SGDLS, CDR2 YYNGEE. V was shortened by 4 bases and J by 4 bases, with 17 bases between the two germline ends. The CDR3 extends over 15 amino acids. CDR3 sequence reads: CASSPRLGEGTEAFF. As DNA, the CDR3 is TGTGCCAGCAGCCCCCGGCTGGGGGAAGGCACTGAAGCTTTCTTT.

The gene calls are TRBV11-2 and TRBJ1-2; 8 bases are a match to TRBD1. The V and J ends lost 4 bases and 2 bases, in that order; junction bases with no gene match: 6. This CDR3 spans 15 amino acids. Germline V gene sequence: CDR1 SGHAT, CDR2 FQNNGV. CDR3 nucleotides: TGTGCCAGCAGCTCGAGGGACAGGACGAACTATGGCTACACCTTC. Protein sequence: CASSSRDRTNYGYTF. Full variable domain (missing parts from reference TRBV11-2 and TRBJ1-2): EAGVAQSPRYKIIEKRQSVAFWCNPISGHATLYWYQQILGQGPKLLIQFQNNGVVDDSQLPKDRFSAERLKGVDSTLKIQPAKLEDSAVYLCASSSRDRTNYGYTFGSGTRLTVV.

In this sample, this clone turned up a few times. The chain uses TRBV7-9 and TRBJ1-1, with unresolved D. From germline, CDR1 is SEHNR and CDR2 FQNEAQ (reference sequence). V shed 2 bases and J shed 1 base, with 11 bases lying between them. The CDR3 loop spans 15 amino acids. CDR3 bases: TGTGCCAGCAGCTTACTAACCGGGTCGAACACTGAAGCTTTCTTT. This gives the protein CASSLLTGSNTEAFF.

The gene calls are TRBV2 and TRBJ1-1; D gene unclear. The CDR3 has 14 residues. The germline V gene has CDR1 SNHLY and CDR2 FYNNEI. V lost 5 bases, J lost 4 bases, and 14 bases lay in between. CDR3 amino acids: CASSSIDLGTEAFF. DNA of the CDR3: TGTGCCAGCAGTTCCATAGATTTGGGCACTGAAGCTTTCTTT.

The rearrangement uses TRBV7-6 and TRBJ2-1, with D possibly TRBD2 on 6 matching bases. V gave up 2 bases and J gave up 2 bases, with 13 bases separating them. The CDR3 consists of 16 residues. Germline V lookup: CDR1 SGHVS, CDR2 FNYEAQ. DNA for the CDR3: TGTGCCAGCAGCTTATCACGGGGGACCACCTACAATGAGCAGTTCTTC. Protein product: CASSLSRGTTYNEQFF.

The chain links TRBV5-1 to TRBJ1-2; no firm D call. V lost 0 bases and J lost 2, with 11 bases in between. In germline, CDR1 is SGHRS, CDR2 YFSETQ. The CDR3 covers 15 residues. The CDR3 DNA follows: TGCGCCAGCAGCTTGGGCTCAGACCAAAACTATGGCTACACCTTC. It is translated as CASSLGSDQNYGYTF. Full variable domain (outside the CDR3, taken from reference TRBV5-1 and TRBJ1-2): KAGVTQTPRYLIKTRGQQVTLSCSPISGHRSVSWYQQTPGQGLQFLFEYFSETQRNKGNFPGRFSGRQFSNSRSEMNVSTLELGDSALYLCASSLGSDQNYGYTFGSGTRLTVV.

This clone was counted once. The J gene is TRBJ1-5, the V gene TRBV7-9; D unresolved. Trimming stripped 1 base from V and 6 bases from J, with 10 bases between. The CDR3 is 14 amino acids. CDR1 and CDR2 from the germline V gene are SEHNR and FQNEAQ (reference sequence). CDR3 DNA sequence: TGTGCCAGCAGCTTAGGTCAGGCTCGTCAGCCCCAGCATTTT. This sequence encodes CASSLGQARQPQHF.

There are a few counts of this clone. The gene calls are TRBV5-8 and TRBJ1-1; 7 nucleotides agree with TRBD1. CDR1 is SGHTS, CDR2 YDEGEE, per germline. The CDR3 spans 16 residues. With V trimmed by 4 bases and J by 0 bases, 9 bases remained unmatched. In nucleotides, the CDR3 is TGTGCCAGCAGCGCACCCGGGACAGCTATGAACACTGAAGCTTTCTTT. Protein product: CASSAPGTAMNTEAFF.

This clone turned up a few times. The V and J genes are TRBV4-3 and TRBJ2-3, with unresolved D. CDR1 and CDR2 from the germline V gene are LGHNA and YSLEER. The CDR3 totals 12 residues. V was cut by 3 bases and J by 6 bases, with 7 bases left in between. The CDR3 sequence: CASSHGADTQYF. The CDR3 nucleotides read TGCGCCAGCAGCCATGGCGCCGATACGCAGTATTTT.